This T cell receptor (beta chain) was identified during a study of blood T cell repertoires in COVID-19. The wider study: Both acute and convalescent COVID-19 samples were obtained from the United States, Italy and Spain. The cDNA or gDNA used as material had been derived from T cells, B-cell-depleted T cells, or PBMCs.

The germline V gene has CDR1 LNHDA and CDR2 SQIVND (reference sequence). The CDR3 runs 14 residues. V was pared by 5 bases and J by 7 bases, with 8 bases of the junction left unmatched. As handled by the study authors: Using reference gene primer amplification, nucleated cell counts were estimated. The protocol was immunoSEQ multiplex PCR, while the TCRdb copy is restricted to in-frame clones and leaves out a portion. The V and J calls and clone size were taken over from that table, and D and trimming were inferred from the DNA. In the table there are 410,000 or so clones, 89% of which are singletons. Seattle's enrolled individuals joined amid active infection and were then monitored longitudinally.

The sequencing input was peripheral blood. This TCR came from a woman aged 40 to 50 with COVID-19, enrolled during active disease. V and J are TRBV19 and TRBJ2-7; 10 bases line up with TRBD2. The CDR3 here is CASSLPGLAEEQYF. As DNA, the CDR3 is TGTGCCAGTAGTCTACCCGGACTAGCGGAAGAGCAGTACTTC.